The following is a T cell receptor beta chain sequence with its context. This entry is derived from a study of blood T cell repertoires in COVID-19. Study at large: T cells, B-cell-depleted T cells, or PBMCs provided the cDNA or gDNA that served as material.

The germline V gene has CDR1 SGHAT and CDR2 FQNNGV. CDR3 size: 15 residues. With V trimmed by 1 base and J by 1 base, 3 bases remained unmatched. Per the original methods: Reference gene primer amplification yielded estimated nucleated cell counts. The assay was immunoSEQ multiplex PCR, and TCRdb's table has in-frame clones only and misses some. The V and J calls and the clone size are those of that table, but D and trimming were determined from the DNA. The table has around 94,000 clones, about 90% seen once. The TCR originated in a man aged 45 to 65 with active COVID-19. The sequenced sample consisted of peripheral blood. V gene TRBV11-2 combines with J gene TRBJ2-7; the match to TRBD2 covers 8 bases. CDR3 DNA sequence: TGTGCCAGCAGCTTAGTTAGCGGGGAATCCTACGAGCAGTACTTC. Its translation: CASSLVSGESYEQYF.